The clone carrying this TCR beta chain was seen only once. This specimen belongs to a study of blood T cell repertoires in COVID-19. Symptom resolution, clearance, or two negative PCRs marked donors in Cohort 3 as recovered. The CDR3 runs 17 residues. Germline V gene lookup returns CDR1 MNHNS and CDR2 SASEGT. Trimming took off 2 bases at V and 0 bases at J, with 14 bases between the two ends. Clones were read by immunoSEQ multiplex PCR, and TCRdb kept only the in-frame ones, dropping some. The sample has 150,000 to 200,000 clones, 89% seen once. This rearrangement joins TRBV6-1 to TRBJ2-1; D is perhaps TRBD1 (5 bases). Sequenced input: PBMCs or T cells enriched from blood (not recorded which). The receptor's source is a woman between 18 and 29 years old who had recovered from COVID-19. The CDR3 coding sequence is TGTGCCAGCAGTGAAAAGTCAGGGCGGAGCTCCTACAATGAGCAGTTCTTC. Residues: CASSEKSGRSSYNEQFF.